This T cell receptor beta chain was sequenced for a study of T cell repertoires in ileal Crohn's disease. Study-level points and caveats: Endoscopic recurrence occurred in every patient whose clonality exceeded 26.8%. Compared with CD4 T cells, sorted CD8 cells carried more expanded clones.

Eligibility required adulthood, ileal or ileocolonic Crohn's disease and indicated ileocolonic resection. About this clone itself: Its antigen is unknown.

Sequencing used immunoSEQ multiplex PCR; TCRdb keeps in-frame clones, though not all of them. The sample yields some 4,700 clones, more than 60% seen once. Germline CDR1 reads SEHNR; CDR2 reads FQNEAQ (reference sequence). CDR3 length: 15 residues. V lost 1 base to trimming and J lost 2 bases, with 6 bases between them. The J gene is TRBJ2-6, the V gene TRBV7-9; D not resolved. Sequencing used ileal tissue. The sequence derives from an adult with Crohn's disease. The CDR3 region is CASSLGPPGANVLTF. In DNA, the CDR3 is TGTGCCAGCAGCTTAGGGCCACCTGGGGCCAACGTCCTGACTTTC. Based on the CDR3 plus reference TRBV7-9 and TRBJ2-6, the full variable domain is DTGVSQNPRHKITKRGQNVTFRCDPISEHNRLYWYRQTLGQGPEFLTYFQNEAQLEKSRLLSDRFSAERPKGSFSTLEIQRTEQGDSAMYLCASSLGPPGANVLTFGAGSRLTVL.